The table lists the clone carrying this T cell receptor beta chain with a few counts. Its antigen is not known. This specimen comes from a study of T cells after yellow fever vaccination. Background on the study: Fractions of low cell number were prepared using SMART-Seq v4 Ultra Low Input. Study conclusions and caveats: Clonotypes shared by both compartments, CD4 and CD8, made up a small share.

The TCR cDNA carried a universal primer site and UMIs from 5'RACE template switching. TCRdb ran MiXCR on the 5' RACE reads and lists one entry per CDR3 protein. The sample consists of more than 250,000 distinct CDR3 sequences, approximately 7% of them appearing once. The V gene lost 4 bases and the J gene lost 8 bases, with 17 bases spanning the gap. This CDR3 has 13 residues. Germline values: CDR1 SQVTM, CDR2 ANQGSEA. This specimen was PBMCs, taken 45 days after the first yellow fever vaccination. The V gene is TRBV29-1, the J gene TRBJ1-2, with D tentatively TRBD1 (6 bases). The clonotype originates from a man younger than 35 who received the YFV17D yellow fever vaccine. The chain's CDR3 is CSVGDIQGRGYTF. CDR3 DNA: TGCAGCGTTGGGGACATCCAGGGTAGAGGCTACACCTTC.